The T cell receptor (beta chain) described here comes from a study of T cells in Graves' hyperthyroidism and ophthalmopathy. The CDR3 consists of 14 residues. Germline assignment: CDR1 SQVTM and CDR2 ANQGSEA. The study's findings and limits: The majority of expanded thyroid clonotypes above 0.001 also appeared in blood.

The source material, RNA transcripts, was used to amplify TCR beta CDR3 regions. Using the HTBI primer set, a first-round RT-PCR was run on the TCR CDR3. MiXCR, applied by TCRdb to the multiplex PCR reads, yields one record per CDR3 protein. The repertoire holds 650,000 to 850,000 distinct CDR3 sequences, with roughly a sixth as singletons. Patients between 18 and 65 years old had hyperthyroidism, newly diagnosed and lasting under 2 months. This clonotype was recorded a few times. Its antigen is currently unknown. At one boundary the junction diverges from the germline segment, which might be a read error.

The sample taken for sequencing was blood. The V gene is TRBV29-1, the J gene TRBJ2-2, with D possibly called TRBD1 or TRBD2 (5 bases each). This receptor was identified in a woman aged 45 to 65 with Graves' hyperthyroidism that later progressed to Graves' ophthalmopathy. The CDR3 DNA is TGCGGCGTTGCCGGGGACGTGTCACCCGGGGAGCTGTTTTTT. Its protein product is CGVAGDVSPGELFF.